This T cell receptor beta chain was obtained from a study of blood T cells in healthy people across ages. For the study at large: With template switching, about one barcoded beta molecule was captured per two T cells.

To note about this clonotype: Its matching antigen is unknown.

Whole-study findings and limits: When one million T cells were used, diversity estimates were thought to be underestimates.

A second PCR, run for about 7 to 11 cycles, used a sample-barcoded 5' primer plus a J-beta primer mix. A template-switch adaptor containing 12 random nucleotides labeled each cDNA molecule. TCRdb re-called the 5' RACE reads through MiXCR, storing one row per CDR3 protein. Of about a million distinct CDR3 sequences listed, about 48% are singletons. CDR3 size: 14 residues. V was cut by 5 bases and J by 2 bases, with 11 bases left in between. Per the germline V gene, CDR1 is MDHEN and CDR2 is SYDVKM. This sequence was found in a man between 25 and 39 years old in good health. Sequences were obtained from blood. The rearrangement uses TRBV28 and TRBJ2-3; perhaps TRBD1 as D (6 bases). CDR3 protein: CASSGQSFTDTQYF. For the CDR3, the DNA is TGTGCCAGCAGTGGACAGTCATTCACAGATACGCAGTATTTT.